This T cell receptor (beta chain) comes out of a study of cytomegalovirus exposure and HLA in healthy donors. Broader study findings: In a later analysis, TCR beta V- and J-gene trimming showed a link to a missense DCLRE1C variant.

The PCR was carried out with 60 Vbeta primers and 13 Jbeta primers. Sequenced by immunoSEQ multiplex PCR; TCRdb stores in-frame clones only, minus some. The table shows 60,000 to 90,000 clones, with 70% to 80% occurring only once. The trim removed 4 bases at V and 6 bases at J, leaving 3 bases unmatched. The CDR3 length is 13 residues. Germline assignment: CDR1 SNHLY and CDR2 FYNNEI. Turning to this clone: Its target is unknown.

This receptor was identified in a woman between 45 and 65 years old in good health and CMV-seropositive. The material sequenced was PBMCs. The chain uses TRBV2 and TRBJ2-7; 10 bases are a match to TRBD1. The CDR3 coding sequence is TGTGCCAGCAGTGGGGGGGACAGGGGCGAGCAGTACTTC. It encodes CASSGGDRGEQYF. Using reference TRBV2 and TRBJ2-7 for the parts outside the CDR3, the full variable domain is EPEVTQTPSHQVTQMGQEVILRCVPISNHLYFYWYRQILGQKVEFLVSFYNNEISEKSEIFDDQFSVERPDGSNFTLKIRSTKLEDSAMYFCASSGGDRGEQYFGPGTRLTVT.